Below are 24 T cell receptor beta chains sequenced from a single sample in a study of cytomegalovirus exposure and HLA in healthy donors. PCR amplification relied on 60 Vbeta primers (plus 13 Jbeta primers). Repertoires were generated with immunoSEQ multiplex PCR, while TCRdb's copy carries only in-frame clones and drops some. The sample lists 210,000 or so clones, 75% to 90% occurring once. Specimen: PBMCs. The source of these receptors is a boy aged 2 to 10 in good health and CMV-seronegative.

The chain employs TRBV10-3 and TRBJ2-2; 10 nucleotides match TRBD2. CDR1 ENHRY and CDR2 SYGVKD come from the germline V gene. The CDR3 loop spans 19 amino acids. Losses at the gene ends were 5 bases for V and 7 bases for J; bases not matched to a gene: 19. CDR3 sequence reads: CAISRSPLAGEAQGGELFF. CDR3 bases: TGTGCCATCAGTCGGAGTCCCCTAGCGGGGGAGGCCCAGGGCGGGGAGCTGTTTTTT.

This clone was seen only once. The chain joins TRBV13 to TRBJ1-1, with 7 bases fitting TRBD1. The CDR3 sequence is 13 residues long. CDR1 and CDR2 (germline): PRHDT, FYEKMQ (reference sequence). V was pared by 6 bases and J by 0 bases, with 1 base of the junction left unmatched. Here the CDR3 DNA reads TGTGCCAGCAGGGGACAGATGAACACTGAAGCTTTCTTT. Protein: CASRGQMNTEAFF.

The chain uses TRBV11-2 and TRBJ2-3, with 9 bases aligning to TRBD1. The CDR3 has 15 residues. J was trimmed by 2 bases and V by 4 bases; bases with no gene match: 4. Germline-derived CDR1 and CDR2 are SGHAT and FQNNGV. The CDR3 DNA reads as TGTGCCAGCAGCTCTGGACAGGGGCACACAGATACGCAGTATTTT. Translated, it gives CASSSGQGHTDTQYF.

This chain connects TRBV7-9 to TRBJ2-1; D gene uncertain. V lost 2 bases and J 8 bases, leaving 4 bases between the germline ends. Germline CDR1 is SEHNR and CDR2 is FQNEAQ (reference sequence). The CDR3 consists of 11 residues. CDR3 sequence: CASSLSYEQFF. The CDR3 nucleotides read TGTGCCAGCAGCTTAAGCTATGAGCAGTTCTTC. Drawing the rest from reference TRBV7-9 and TRBJ2-1, the complete variable domain is DTGVSQNPRHKITKRGQNVTFRCDPISEHNRLYWYRQTLGQGPEFLTYFQNEAQLEKSRLLSDRFSAERPKGSFSTLEIQRTEQGDSAMYLCASSLSYEQFFGPGTRLTVL.

V usage is TRBV7-9 and J usage is TRBJ2-7; a weak D match, TRBD2 (5 bases). CDR3 size: 13 residues. Trimming cost V 6 bases and J 3 bases, with 12 bases left between them. From germline, CDR1 is SEHNR and CDR2 FQNEAQ (reference sequence). The CDR3 protein is CASRPGNNYEQYF. Here the CDR3 DNA reads TGTGCCAGCAGACCGGGGAACAACTACGAGCAGTACTTC.

The gene calls are TRBV4-2 and TRBJ1-1; D remains unclear. CDR1 is LGHNA and CDR2 is YNFKEQ in the germline V gene. The length of the CDR3 is 14 residues. Between the trimmed V and J ends, which lost 5 bases and 2 bases, there was a span of 12 bases. Here the CDR3 reads CASSFTEGNTEAFF. The CDR3 DNA reads as TGTGCCAGCAGCTTCACAGAGGGTAACACTGAAGCTTTCTTT.

The chain recombines TRBV1 with TRBJ1-6; TRBD1 is taken as the D call from the table, unchecked against the DNA. TRBV1 is shown as a pseudogene. This CDR3 contains 14 residues. CDR3 in amino acids: CTSSRDSINSPLHF. The CDR3, as DNA: TGCACCAGCAGCCGGGACAGTATTAATTCACCCCTCCACTTT.

This clone was detected a few times. The chain combines TRBV29-1 with TRBJ1-2, with TRBD1 identical over 11 bases. The V and J ends lost 8 bases and 6 bases, in that order; junction bases with no gene match: 8. This CDR3 is 13 amino acids long. Per the germline V gene, CDR1 is SQVTM and CDR2 is ANQGSEA. The CDR3, as DNA: TGCAGCATATGGACAGGGGGCGGCAATGGCTACACCTTC. Its translation: CSIWTGGGNGYTF.

This chain uses TRBV10-3 with TRBJ2-7; TRBD1 is a possible D gene (6 bases). The germline gives CDR1 ENHRY, CDR2 SYGVKD. The CDR3 length is 11 residues. V was trimmed by 8 bases and J by 2 bases, leaving 7 bases between them. The CDR3 DNA is TGTGCCATCGCAGGGGCCTACGAGCAGTACTTC. As protein: CAIAGAYEQYF.

This clone was detected only a few times. This chain uses TRBV6-5 with TRBJ1-1; TRBD1 might be the D (6 bases). Trimming cost V 5 bases and J 1 base, with 11 bases left between them. There are 14 residues in the CDR3. Germline values: CDR1 MNHEY, CDR2 SVGAGI. The CDR3 sequence: CASSPRGGNTEAFF. The CDR3 bases are TGTGCCAGCAGTCCCAGGGGTGGGAACACTGAAGCTTTCTTT.

This chain links TRBV5-6 with TRBJ2-5; 8 bases match TRBD2. V lost 0 bases and J lost 1; bases outside the gene matches: 2. CDR1 and CDR2 from the germline V gene are SGHDT and YYEEEE. The CDR3 has 15 residues. DNA of the CDR3: TGTGCCAGCAGCTTGGAAGGACTAGCCCAAGAGACCCAGTACTTC. Amino acids: CASSLEGLAQETQYF.

This CDR3 reads CASSLPGQRREQYF. The CDR3 bases are TGTGCCAGCAGTCTACCGGGACAGCGGCGGGAGCAGTACTTC. The chain employs TRBV28 and TRBJ2-7; TRBD1 matches at 7 bases. Germline V gene sequence: CDR1 MDHEN, CDR2 SYDVKM. The V and J ends lost 5 bases and 7 bases, in that order; junction bases with no gene match: 11. The CDR3 totals 14 residues.

The J gene is TRBJ1-4, the V gene TRBV30, with D tentatively TRBD1 (6 bases). Trimming shortened V by 4 bases and J by 8 bases, and 11 bases separated the two germline ends. The CDR3 covers 12 residues. Germline CDR1 is GTSNPN and CDR2 is SVGIG (reference sequence). CDR3 amino acids: CAWTGAGEKLFF. DNA for the CDR3: TGTGCCTGGACAGGGGCTGGAGAAAAACTGTTTTTT.

The chain combines TRBV19 with TRBJ1-6; the match to TRBD1 covers 10 bases. Unmatched junction bases numbered 12, after V lost 8 bases and J lost 5 bases. The germline V gene has CDR1 LNHDA and CDR2 SQIVND (reference sequence). This CDR3 comprises 17 residues. CDR3 in DNA: TGTGCCAGTCGAGACAGGGGGCGCGTTCAAGATAATTCACCCCTCCACTTT. Its protein is CASRDRGRVQDNSPLHF.

This clone was seen a single time. The chain employs TRBV4-2 and TRBJ1-2, with a possible D match to TRBD1 (6 bases). The CDR3 runs to 15 residues. The germline V gene has CDR1 LGHNA and CDR2 YNFKEQ. Trimming stripped 3 bases from V and 4 bases from J, with 15 bases between. DNA of the CDR3: TGTGCCAGCAGCCAGGCCCCGGGACAATCCTATGGCTACACCTTC. It encodes CASSQAPGQSYGYTF.

The rearrangement joins TRBV5-1 to TRBJ2-7; TRBD1 matches at 10 bases. With 6 bases clipped from V and 1 base from J, the junction kept 7 bases outside the gene matches. The CDR3 contains 15 residues. The V gene's germline CDR1 is SGHRS and CDR2 YFSETQ. The CDR3 DNA sequence: TGCGCCAGCACCCCTGGACAGGGGGAATCCTACGAGCAGTACTTC. Protein product: CASTPGQGESYEQYF.

This clone was observed a single time. The chain carries TRBV30 and TRBJ2-3; maybe TRBD2 (5 bases). The CDR3 runs 13 residues. Between the trimmed V and J ends, which lost 2 bases and 2 bases, there was a span of 8 bases. Germline CDR1 reads GTSNPN; CDR2 reads SVGIG (reference sequence). CDR3 coding DNA: TGTGCCTGGAGTCCGGGAAACACAGATACGCAGTATTTT. It specifies CAWSPGNTDTQYF. Variable domain in full (rest from reference TRBV30 and TRBJ2-3): SQTIHQWPATLVQPVGSPLSLECTVEGTSNPNLYWYRQAAGRGLQLLFYSVGIGQISSEVPQNLSASRPQDRQFILSSKKLLLSDSGFYLCAWSPGNTDTQYFGPGTRLTVL.

The V call is TRBV11-2, the J call TRBJ2-2; D is unresolved. V was cut by 7 bases and J by 0 bases, with 9 bases left in between. Germline values: CDR1 SGHAT, CDR2 FQNNGV. This CDR3 has 14 residues. The chain's CDR3 is CASMVGPNTGELFF. The CDR3 DNA reads as TGTGCCAGCATGGTCGGTCCGAACACCGGGGAGCTGTTTTTT.

The chain carries TRBV4-2 and TRBJ2-1; 11 nucleotides agree with TRBD2. Germline V gene lookup returns CDR1 LGHNA and CDR2 YNFKEQ. The CDR3 has 16 residues. J was trimmed by 6 bases and V by 4 bases; bases with no gene match: 8. CDR3 sequence (DNA): TGTGCCAGCAGCCCTCCTAGCGGGGGGTCGGGCAATGAGCAGTTCTTC. Protein product: CASSPPSGGSGNEQFF.

This sequence joins TRBV19 and TRBJ2-5; D is possibly TRBD2 (5 bases). The CDR3 has 14 residues. CDR1 is LNHDA and CDR2 is SQIVND in the germline V gene (reference sequence). Trimming pared 4 bases from V and 1 base from J, leaving 10 bases between. The CDR3 coding sequence is TGTGCCAGTAGTAAGCGGAGACTCCAAGAGACCCAGTACTTC. This sequence encodes CASSKRRLQETQYF.

The table lists this clone with a count of one. This chain uses TRBV7-9 with TRBJ2-2, with 11 bases fitting TRBD2. Germline V gene lookup returns CDR1 SEHNR and CDR2 FQNEAQ (reference sequence). This CDR3 is 17 amino acids long. V gave up 5 bases and J gave up 4 bases; unmatched junction bases: 9. The CDR3 DNA reads as TGTGCCAGCAGCACGAAAACTAGCGGGAGTAGCACCGGGGAGCTGTTTTTT. Its protein is CASSTKTSGSSTGELFF.

This clone has more than one count but fewer than ten. The CDR3 nucleotides are TGTGCCAGCAGTGAAGCCGGGACAGGGGGTACTGAAGCTTTCTTT. This translates into CASSEAGTGGTEAFF. The chain has TRBV6-1 and TRBJ1-1; 11 bases are a match to TRBD1. Per germline, CDR1 MNHNS and CDR2 SASEGT. With V trimmed by 0 bases and J by 5 bases, 2 bases remained unmatched. The CDR3 covers 15 residues.

The chain links TRBV10-1 to TRBJ2-5; D is ambiguous. Between the trimmed V and J ends, which lost 0 bases and 3 bases, there was a span of 11 bases. Per germline, CDR1 WNHNN and CDR2 SYGVQD (reference sequence). The CDR3 consists of 15 residues. The chain's CDR3 is CASSESILQKETQYF. The DNA for the CDR3 is TGCGCCAGCAGTGAGTCGATATTACAGAAAGAGACCCAGTACTTC.

V and J are TRBV27 and TRBJ1-1, with a weak D call TRBD1 (6 bases). Looked up from germline, CDR1 is MNHEY and CDR2 is SMNVEV (reference sequence). The CDR3 spans 13 residues. The V end was cut by 5 bases, the J end by 4 bases, with 11 bases between. CDR3: CASSPSQGTEAFF. CDR3 nucleotides: TGTGCCAGCAGTCCCTCACAGGGCACTGAAGCTTTCTTT.